The 19 T cell receptor beta chains listed next were all sequenced from one sample in a study of cytomegalovirus exposure and HLA in healthy donors. PCR involved 60 Vbeta and 13 Jbeta primers. Profiling relied on immunoSEQ multiplex PCR, and the TCRdb table lists in-frame clones only, not all of them. The repertoire includes under 60,000 clones, approximately 82% of them detected once, and about 3.1% sits in the top ten. The material sequenced was PBMCs. The source is a man aged 50 or older in good health and CMV-seronegative.

The chain employs TRBV19 and TRBJ1-4; a possible D gene is TRBD1 (6 bases). Germline loops: CDR1 LNHDA, CDR2 SQIVND (reference sequence). This CDR3 is 15 amino acids long. Trimming stripped 0 bases from V and 2 bases from J, with 7 bases between. The CDR3 sequence is CASSIDGQTNEKLFF. CDR3 bases: TGTGCCAGTAGTATAGACGGACAGACTAATGAAAAACTGTTTTTT.

As DNA, the CDR3 is TGTGCCAGCAGCTATACAGGGTTGGACTACGAGCAGTACTTC. This gives the protein CASSYTGLDYEQYF. This chain joins TRBV6-1 and TRBJ2-7; D may be TRBD1 (6 bases). Germline CDR1 is MNHNS and CDR2 is SASEGT. The CDR3 sequence is 14 residues long. The ends were cut back, 6 bases at V and 3 bases at J, with 15 bases in the middle.

The chain couples TRBV27 to TRBJ2-2, with TRBD1 matching over 7 bases. Germline V gene lookup returns CDR1 MNHEY and CDR2 SMNVEV (reference sequence). The V gene end was trimmed by 7 bases and the J gene end by 0 bases; junction bases not matched to a gene: 8. This CDR3 region has 16 residues. The CDR3 here is CASTLQGRANTGELFF. The CDR3 DNA reads as TGTGCCAGCACCCTACAGGGGCGGGCGAACACCGGGGAGCTGTTTTTT.

V is TRBV29-1 and J is TRBJ2-1; 7 bases match TRBD1. V lost 4 bases to trimming and J lost 8 bases; unmatched junction nucleotides: 8. Germline V CDR1 and CDR2: SQVTM, ANQGSEA. The length of the CDR3 is 13 residues. CDR3 DNA sequence: TGCAGCGTTGTGACAGGGCTAGGGGATGAGCAGTTCTTC. It codes for CSVVTGLGDEQFF.

The chain carries TRBV19 and TRBJ1-2; D is undetermined. This CDR3 contains 14 residues. V lost 7 bases to trimming and J lost 7 bases, with 19 bases between them. CDR1 is LNHDA and CDR2 is SQIVND in the germline V gene (reference sequence). CDR3 loop: CASIMSSSAGGYTF. The CDR3 nucleotides are TGTGCCAGTATAATGAGTAGCTCGGCTGGTGGCTACACCTTC.

This chain uses TRBV28 with TRBJ2-2, with 8 bases aligning to TRBD1. The junction had 5 bases not matched to a gene; V was cut back by 7 bases and J by 1 base. The V gene's germline CDR1 is MDHEN and CDR2 SYDVKM. The CDR3 is 15 amino acids. CDR3 loop: CASIPGTGNTGELFF. The CDR3, as DNA: TGTGCCAGCATCCCCGGGACAGGGAACACCGGGGAGCTGTTTTTT. Supplemented by reference TRBV28 and TRBJ2-2, the full variable domain reads DVKVTQSSRYLVKRTGEKVFLECVQDMDHENMFWYRQDPGLGLRLIYFSYDVKMKEKGDIPEGYSVSREKKERFSLILESASTNQTSMYLCASIPGTGNTGELFFGEGSRLTVL.

This clone was observed a handful of times. CDR3 protein: CASRPTGGYNSPLHF. In DNA form, the CDR3 reads TGTGCCAGCAGGCCAACAGGGGGCTATAATTCACCCCTCCACTTT. The chain links TRBV28 to TRBJ1-6; 8 nucleotides line up with TRBD1. Germline CDR1 and CDR2: MDHEN and SYDVKM. Trimming cost V 6 bases and J 3 bases; bases outside gene matches: 4. This CDR3 has 15 amino acids.

The chain uses TRBV6-5 and TRBJ1-1, with 8 bases aligning to TRBD1. There are 15 residues in the CDR3. Germline CDR1 MNHEY, CDR2 SVGAGI. V was pared by 6 bases and J by 1 base, with 7 bases of the junction left unmatched. The CDR3 region is CASSRDRGGNTEAFF. In DNA form, the CDR3 reads TGTGCCAGCAGCCGTGACAGGGGTGGGAACACTGAAGCTTTCTTT.

This chain uses TRBV19 with TRBJ1-2, with a possible D match to TRBD1 (5 bases). Looked up from germline, CDR1 is LNHDA and CDR2 is SQIVND (reference sequence). Trimming left V 4 bases short and J 5 bases short, with 8 bases between. There are 12 residues in the CDR3. This CDR3 reads CASSNDRYGYTF. Written as DNA, the CDR3 is TGTGCCAGTAGTAACGACAGATATGGCTACACCTTC.

The gene calls are TRBV6-5 and TRBJ1-5, with D unresolved. The CDR3 contains 14 residues. Per the germline V gene, CDR1 is MNHEY and CDR2 is SVGAGI. Trimming removed 2 bases from V and 7 bases from J, with 12 bases in between. The CDR3 coding sequence is TGTGCCAGCAGTTACGGGTCTGAGGGACAGCCCCAGCATTTT. This sequence encodes CASSYGSEGQPQHF.

The chain employs TRBV5-6 and TRBJ2-3; unclear D gene. Germline V gene sequence: CDR1 SGHDT, CDR2 YYEEEE. The CDR3 sequence is 15 residues long. Trimming shortened V by 0 bases and J by 0 bases, and 8 bases separated the two germline ends. The CDR3 is CASSLGLESTDTQYF. In DNA form, the CDR3 reads TGTGCCAGCAGCTTGGGTCTTGAGAGCACAGATACGCAGTATTTT.

J is TRBJ2-7 and V is TRBV13; 15 bases match TRBD2. Trimming cost V 5 bases and J 2 bases; bases outside gene matches: 7. This CDR3 contains 17 residues. Germline-derived CDR1 and CDR2 are PRHDT and FYEKMQ (reference sequence). The CDR3 DNA reads TGTGCCAGCAGCCCCCGGGGACTAGCGGGGGGAACCTACGAGCAGTACTTC. Translating it yields CASSPRGLAGGTYEQYF.

The genes are TRBV30 and TRBJ1-6; 9 bases are a match to TRBD1. The trim removed 2 bases at V and 10 bases at J, leaving 15 bases unmatched. The CDR3 has 17 residues. In germline, CDR1 is GTSNPN, CDR2 SVGIG (reference sequence). CDR3 sequence: CAWSTSRTTGGESPLHF. CDR3 nucleotides: TGTGCCTGGAGTACTTCAAGAACGACAGGGGGAGAATCACCCCTCCACTTT.

The chain is built from TRBV19 and TRBJ2-1, with 9 nucleotides matching TRBD1. The junction had 11 bases not matched to a gene; V was cut back by 5 bases and J by 0 bases. This CDR3 contains 18 residues. Germline V gene sequence: CDR1 LNHDA, CDR2 SQIVND (reference sequence). CDR3 loop: CASSRIPGQGISYNEQFF. CDR3 sequence (DNA): TGTGCCAGTAGTCGTATTCCGGGACAGGGAATCTCCTACAATGAGCAGTTCTTC.

CDR3 loop: CASRKSGDLTNTEAFF. The CDR3, as DNA: TGCGCCAGCAGGAAATCAGGGGATCTGACGAACACTGAAGCTTTCTTT. The chain couples TRBV4-1 to TRBJ1-1; tentatively, D is TRBD1 (6 bases). This CDR3 contains 16 residues. V lost 6 bases and J 1 base, leaving 18 bases between the germline ends. Germline V gives CDR1 MGHRA, CDR2 YSYEKL.

This clone was detected a few times. V gene TRBV19 combines with J gene TRBJ2-5, with 14 bases fitting TRBD2. Per germline, CDR1 LNHDA and CDR2 SQIVND (reference sequence). CDR3 length: 15 amino acids. V gave up 8 bases and J gave up 7 bases; unmatched junction bases: 9. This CDR3 reads CASRLAGGPSGTQYF. CDR3 sequence (DNA): TGTGCCAGTCGACTAGCGGGGGGGCCTTCAGGGACCCAGTACTTC.

The chain uses TRBV5-6 and TRBJ1-4; the match to TRBD1 covers 9 bases. Germline V CDR1 and CDR2: SGHDT, YYEEEE. The CDR3 runs 15 residues. Trimming removed 4 bases from V and 3 bases from J; junction bases left unmatched: 4. Here the CDR3 reads CASSQQGAPNEKLFF. The CDR3 bases are TGTGCCAGCAGCCAACAGGGGGCGCCTAATGAAAAACTGTTTTTT.

The chain combines TRBV23-1 with TRBJ2-3; 7 bases agree with TRBD2. TRBV23-1 qualifies as an ORF whose function is uncertain. The CDR3 covers 20 residues. V gave up 0 bases and J gave up 2 bases; unmatched junction bases: 17. In DNA form, the CDR3 reads TGCGCCAGCAGTCAATCTGTATTGGCCCCGCGGGGGTGGTACACAGATACGCAGTATTTT. Encoded protein: CASSQSVLAPRGWYTDTQYF.

The gene calls are TRBV15 and TRBJ2-7; D may be TRBD2 (6 bases). V dropped 5 bases and J dropped 3 bases, with 11 bases sitting between them. Looked up from germline, CDR1 is LNHNV and CDR2 is YYDKDF (reference sequence). This CDR3 contains 13 residues. DNA of the CDR3: TGTGCCACCAGCGAGCTCGGGAGCTACGAGCAGTACTTC. Protein product: CATSELGSYEQYF.